This T cell receptor (beta chain) was recorded in a study of technical replicates of blood from a handful of donors. This clone was detected only once. Sequencing used immunoSEQ multiplex PCR; TCRdb keeps in-frame clones, though not all of them. The data contain 85,000 to 100,000 clones, 95% of them singletons. This CDR3 has 18 amino acids. V was clipped by 1 base and J by 2 bases; unmatched bases: 12. CDR1 MDHEN and CDR2 SYDVKM come from the germline V gene. Sample: T cells isolated from PBMCs. The chain is built from TRBV28 and TRBJ2-5; 8 bases line up with TRBD2. The clonotype originates from a human donor in good health. CDR3: CASSLSTTTSAEQETQYF. The CDR3, as DNA: TGTGCCAGCAGTTTATCCACGACGACTAGCGCGGAACAAGAGACCCAGTACTTC. The complete variable domain, with remaining parts taken from reference TRBV28 and TRBJ2-5, reads DVKVTQSSRYLVKRTGEKVFLECVQDMDHENMFWYRQDPGLGLRLIYFSYDVKMKEKGDIPEGYSVSREKKERFSLILESASTNQTSMYLCASSLSTTTSAEQETQYFGPGTRLLVL.